This record looks at one T cell receptor beta chain sequence and its context. The V gene end was trimmed by 6 bases and the J gene end by 2 bases; junction bases not matched to a gene: 5. The CDR3 runs to 16 residues. Germline CDR1 reads KGHSH; CDR2 reads LQKENI. In the original processing: The assay estimated nucleated cells by amplifying reference gene primers. The data were produced by immunoSEQ multiplex PCR, yet TCRdb's version contains in-frame clones alone and is incomplete. The V and J calls and the clone size are those of that table, but D and trimming were determined from the DNA. The sample has about 200,000 clones, around 82% seen once. The data were taken from a study of blood T cell repertoires in COVID-19. Overall study context: There were acute and convalescent COVID-19 samples, and they came from the United States, Italy and Spain.

All enrollees were roughly 18 to 100 years old and from fewer than 30 US areas. This clonotype was sampled from a woman aged 40 to 49 with acute COVID-19. The gene calls are TRBV18 and TRBJ2-5; TRBD2 matches 14 bases. Material for sequencing was PBMCs or T cells enriched from blood (not recorded which). The CDR3 DNA reads as TGTGCCAGCTCCCTAGGACTAGCGGGGGGACAAGAGACCCAGTACTTC. This codes for CASSLGLAGGQETQYF.